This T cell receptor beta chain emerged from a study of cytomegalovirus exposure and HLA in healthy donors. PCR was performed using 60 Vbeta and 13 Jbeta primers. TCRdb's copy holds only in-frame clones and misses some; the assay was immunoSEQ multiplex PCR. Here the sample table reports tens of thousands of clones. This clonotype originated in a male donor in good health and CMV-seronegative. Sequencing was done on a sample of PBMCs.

The CDR3: CASSVWLDKNIQYF. In DNA, the CDR3 is TGTGCCAGCAGTGTGTGGTTAGACAAAAACATTCAGTACTTC. This chain connects TRBV28 to TRBJ2-4; no clear D gene. The germline V gene has CDR1 MDHEN and CDR2 SYDVKM. The CDR3 runs to 14 residues. V was shortened by 5 bases and J by 3 bases, with 11 bases between the two germline ends.